In its sample, the clone carrying this T cell receptor (beta chain) was seen many times. Its antigen is not identified. By 5'RACE template switching, TCR cDNA was produced, with a universal primer site and UMIs added in the process. Each CDR3 protein is one row after TCRdb ran MiXCR on the 5' RACE reads. This repertoire shows 100,000 to 150,000 distinct CDR3 sequences, about 7% found once; its top ten account for roughly 3%. This entry is derived from a study of T cells after yellow fever vaccination. General study results and limits: Abundant clonotypes from the bulk population could have been carried over as contaminants into FACS-sorted repertoires. Among all clonotypes, a small share was observed in both CD4 and CD8 compartments. Peak timing came faster in the weaker secondary response, day 5 versus 15.

This receptor was obtained from a man between 18 and 35 years old who received the YFV17D yellow fever vaccine. Sequenced material: CD4+ T cells sorted from PBMCs, taken more than 40 days after the first yellow fever vaccination.

The CDR3 loop reads CASTFRRGTTEAFF. Written as DNA, the CDR3 is TGTGCCAGCACCTTTCGGAGGGGCACCACTGAAGCTTTCTTT. The chain carries TRBV6-1 and TRBJ1-1; TRBD1 might be the D (5 bases). Trimming pared 7 bases from V and 4 bases from J, leaving 16 bases between. The germline CDR1 and CDR2 sequences are MNHNS and SASEGT. The CDR3 sequence is 14 residues long.